A single T cell receptor (beta chain) is shown here with its context. The antigen remains undetermined. The source of the sample is a study of cytomegalovirus exposure and HLA in healthy donors. General study points: Most TCR beta V segments were productive about 87% or about 30% of the time in an earlier analysis.

V lost 3 bases and J lost 5, with 7 bases in between. The CDR3 extends over 12 amino acids. The V gene's germline CDR1 is SEHNR and CDR2 FQNEAQ (reference sequence). Use of 60 Vbeta and 13 Jbeta primers characterized the PCR. Method: immunoSEQ multiplex PCR; TCRdb's copy keeps in-frame clones and lacks some. The sample has 150,000 to 250,000 clones. Though nominally healthy at sampling, donors likely had unrecorded immune exposures. Sequencing used PBMCs. This sequence joins TRBV7-9 and TRBJ1-2, with no clear D. This clonotype was sampled from a boy between 10 and 17 years old in good health and CMV-seronegative. CDR3 sequence reads: CASSFINYGYTF. The CDR3 DNA reads TGTGCCAGCAGCTTTATTAATTATGGCTACACCTTC.